The 15 T cell receptor beta chains given below trace back to one sample, sequenced in a study of T-cell memory formation after mild COVID-19. TCRdb recomputed calls from the 5' RACE reads with MiXCR, one row per CDR3 protein. The sample yields approximately 65,000 distinct CDR3 sequences, roughly 17% seen once. Material for sequencing was PBMCs or a T cell subset sorted from them (not recorded which). All receptors derive from an adult woman who had mild COVID-19 (a few samples of this study predate the infection). Cell type and time point are not known.

This clonotype was seen more than once but under ten times. The rearrangement links TRBV7-9 to TRBJ2-5; the match to TRBD2 covers 12 bases. V gave up 5 bases and J gave up 2 bases; unmatched junction bases: 6. The germline CDR1 and CDR2 sequences are SEHNR and FQNEAQ (reference sequence). The CDR3 sequence is 16 residues long. This chain's CDR3 is CASSPRTSGIQETQYF. As DNA, the CDR3 is TGTGCCAGCAGCCCACGGACTAGCGGGATACAAGAGACCCAGTACTTC.

This clonotype was picked up many times. The chain is built from TRBV20-1 and TRBJ2-7; 7 bases align to TRBD1. The germline CDR1 and CDR2 sequences are DFQATT and SNEGSKA (reference sequence). V shed 1 base, J shed 3 bases, and the junction held 9 bases outside the gene matches. CDR3 length: 15 amino acids. CDR3 nucleotide sequence: TGCAGTGCTAGAGGATTAGGACAGGCGAACTACGAGCAGTACTTC. It specifies CSARGLGQANYEQYF.

Only a few counts were recorded for this clonotype. The chain links TRBV30 to TRBJ2-7; TRBD2 matches 13 bases. Germline V gene lookup returns CDR1 GTSNPN and CDR2 SVGIG (reference sequence). V gave up 1 base and J gave up 6 bases; unmatched junction bases: 6. The CDR3 loop spans 15 amino acids. DNA of the CDR3: TGTGCCTGGAGTGATGGGACTAGCGGGATAGGCGAGCAGTACTTC. Encoded protein: CAWSDGTSGIGEQYF. Full variable domain (outside the CDR3, taken from reference TRBV30 and TRBJ2-7): SQTIHQWPATLVQPVGSPLSLECTVEGTSNPNLYWYRQAAGRGLQLLFYSVGIGQISSEVPQNLSASRPQDRQFILSSKKLLLSDSGFYLCAWSDGTSGIGEQYFGPGTRLTVT.

The chain is built from TRBV11-2 and TRBJ2-1; D is perhaps TRBD1 (7 bases). Deletions cut 0 bases from V and 7 bases from J, with 13 bases between. CDR3 length equals 15 residues. Looked up from germline, CDR1 is SGHAT and CDR2 is FQNNGV. CDR3 region: CASSLERDRINEQFF. CDR3 DNA: TGTGCCAGCAGCTTAGAGCGGGACAGAATTAATGAGCAGTTCTTC.

V and J are TRBV24-1 and TRBJ2-7; maybe TRBD1 (5 bases). The V gene's germline CDR1 is KGHDR and CDR2 SFDVKD. CDR3 length equals 12 residues. The V end was cut by 8 bases, the J end by 0 bases, with 7 bases between. The CDR3, as DNA: TGTGCCACCAACAGGTACTCCTACGAGCAGTACTTC. It yields the protein CATNRYSYEQYF.

V and J are TRBV10-3 and TRBJ2-3; 9 bases are shared with TRBD2. V lost 5 bases to trimming and J lost 8 bases; unmatched junction nucleotides: 5. The CDR3 is made up of 13 amino acids. CDR1 and CDR2 (germline): ENHRY, SYGVKD. Here the CDR3 reads CAISLAGQGTQYF. DNA of the CDR3: TGTGCCATCAGTCTAGCGGGGCAGGGTACGCAGTATTTT.

The CDR3 reads CSARDGYGPYEQYF. DNA of the CDR3: TGCAGTGCTAGAGACGGCTACGGTCCCTACGAGCAGTACTTC. V is TRBV20-1 and J is TRBJ2-7, with D unresolved. Germline values: CDR1 DFQATT, CDR2 SNEGSKA (reference sequence). Trimming stripped 0 bases from V and 2 bases from J, with 11 bases between. This CDR3 comprises 14 residues.

Here the CDR3 reads CATSRDAGSGANVLTF. The DNA for the CDR3 is TGTGCCACCAGCAGAGATGCCGGGTCTGGGGCCAACGTCCTGACTTTC. This chain connects TRBV15 to TRBJ2-6; D unclear. The CDR3 is 16 amino acids. V lost 0 bases to trimming and J lost 1 base, with 7 bases between them. Per the germline V gene, CDR1 is LNHNV and CDR2 is YYDKDF (reference sequence).

This clonotype was observed a handful of times. The chain links TRBV15 to TRBJ2-2; 9 bases align to TRBD1. The CDR3 spans 15 residues. V shed 6 bases, J shed 3 bases, and the junction held 5 bases outside the gene matches. Germline V CDR1 and CDR2: LNHNV, YYDKDF (reference sequence). The CDR3 protein is CATSLQGADTGELFF. The CDR3, as DNA: TGTGCCACCAGTCTACAGGGGGCGGACACCGGGGAGCTGTTTTTT.

This clonotype was seen more than once but under ten times. The rearrangement links TRBV15 to TRBJ2-2; D ambiguous. Germline V lookup: CDR1 LNHNV, CDR2 YYDKDF (reference sequence). Trimming took off 8 bases at V and 2 bases at J, with 12 bases between the two ends. The CDR3 consists of 14 residues. CDR3 in amino acids: CATGSRINTGELFF. The CDR3 DNA follows: TGTGCCACCGGGTCACGGATAAACACCGGGGAGCTGTTTTTT.

This clonotype was counted only a few times. The rearrangement joins TRBV4-2 to TRBJ2-7, with TRBD2 matching over 10 bases. Germline CDR1 is LGHNA and CDR2 is YNFKEQ. After removal of 0 bases from V and 6 bases from J, the junction contained 8 bases not matched to a gene. This CDR3 has 16 amino acids. The CDR3 DNA sequence: TGTGCCAGCAGCCAAGAGGCGGGACTAGCGTCCCTCGAGCAGTACTTC. This gives the protein CASSQEAGLASLEQYF.

The rearrangement links TRBV25-1 to TRBJ1-1; tentative D call: TRBD1 (6 bases). The CDR3 length is 13 residues. Trimming removed 4 bases from V and 1 base from J, with 7 bases in between. CDR1 and CDR2 from the germline V gene are MGHDK and SYGVNS. The CDR3, as DNA: TGTGCCAGCAGTGTAGGGGGGAACACTGAAGCTTTCTTT. Translation gives CASSVGGNTEAFF.

This clonotype was seen a handful of times. This chain joins TRBV20-1 and TRBJ2-1, with D unclear. Between the trimmed V and J ends, which lost 3 bases and 0 bases, there was a span of 18 bases. This CDR3 has 17 amino acids. CDR1 and CDR2 (germline): DFQATT, SNEGSKA (reference sequence). The CDR3 reads CSASSRGDKSSYNEQFF. The CDR3 DNA follows: TGCAGTGCTAGTTCGCGTGGCGATAAGAGCTCCTACAATGAGCAGTTCTTC.

This clonotype was recorded a few times. The CDR3 protein is CASSLGNRENTGELFF. CDR3 DNA: TGCGCCAGCAGCCTAGGAAACAGGGAAAACACCGGGGAGCTGTTTTTT. The chain has TRBV5-1 and TRBJ2-2, with a tentative D call TRBD1 (6 bases). This CDR3 is 16 amino acids long. From germline, CDR1 is SGHRS and CDR2 YFSETQ. Trimming removed 4 bases from V and 2 bases from J, with 15 bases in between.

This clonotype was recorded a few times. The V call is TRBV6-4, the J call TRBJ2-1; tentative D call: TRBD1 (6 bases). V was clipped by 2 bases and J by 8 bases, with 16 bases between them. The CDR3 consists of 15 residues. CDR1 MRHNA and CDR2 SNTAGT come from the germline V gene. CDR3 in amino acids: CASSDGGSTVHEQFF. The CDR3 DNA is TGTGCCAGCAGTGACGGGGGCTCAACGGTTCATGAGCAGTTCTTC.